The sequence of this T cell receptor (beta chain) was determined in a study of T cells after somatic rescue of genetic block (dated by TCRdb to between 2020 and 2021). Regarding the complete study: The study assessed how robust, over the long term, a T-cell system was when the system had developed through somatic rescue of a genetic block in T-cell development.

The CDR3 holds 14 amino acids from the cysteine to the phenylalanine. The entry retains the CDR3 DNA only, 42 bases that are in frame from base 1. Trimming removed 0 bases from V and 14 bases from J; the gene matches leave 11 bases unexplained. CDR1 and CDR2 (MNHEY, SVGAGI) derive from the germline V gene. On this clone: Its antigen is currently not known. No clone much larger than this one lies a single base away; base qualities are absent.

The method was the immunoSEQ multiplex PCR assay. Imported from immuneACCESS, the table was reduced by TCRdb to in-frame sequences with V and J called. These copies leave out some clones; in studies compared against another copy, an unresolved V gene accounts for under half, and the cause of the remainder is not known. Here the sample has about 120,000 clones; 75% to 95% occur a single time. Clones ranked in the top ten supply approximately 1.4% of the sample. The V and J segments used are TRBV6-5 and TRBJ1-2, with 8 middle bases fitting TRBD1. The sequencing input was peripheral blood mononuclear cells (PBMCs). The receptor comes from a woman aged 18-29 years. The nucleotides are TGTGCCAGCAGTTACTCGGTCTCGCAGGGGGCGGGAACCTTC. Its protein is CASSYSVSQGAGTF.